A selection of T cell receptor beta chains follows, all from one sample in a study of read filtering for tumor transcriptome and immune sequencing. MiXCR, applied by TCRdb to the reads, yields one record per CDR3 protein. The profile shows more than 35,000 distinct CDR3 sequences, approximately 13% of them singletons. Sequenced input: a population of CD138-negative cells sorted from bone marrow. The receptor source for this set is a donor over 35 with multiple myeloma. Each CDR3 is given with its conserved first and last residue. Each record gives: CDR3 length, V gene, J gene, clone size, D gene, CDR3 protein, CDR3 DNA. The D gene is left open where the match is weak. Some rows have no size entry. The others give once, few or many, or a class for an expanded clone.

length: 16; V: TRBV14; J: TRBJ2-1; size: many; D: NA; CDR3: CASSQGAGAQRNEQFF; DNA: TGTGCCAGCAGCCAAGGGGCAGGGGCGCAGCGGAATGAGCAGTTCTTC
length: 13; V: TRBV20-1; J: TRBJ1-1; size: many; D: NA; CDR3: CSASRGWETEAFF; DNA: TGCAGTGCTAGTCGGGGATGGGAAACTGAAGCTTTCTTT
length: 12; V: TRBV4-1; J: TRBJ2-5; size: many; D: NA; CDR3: CASSQEQETQYF; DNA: TGCGCCAGCAGCCAAGAACAAGAGACCCAGTACTTC
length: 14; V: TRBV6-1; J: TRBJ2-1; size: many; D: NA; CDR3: CASRELGTYNEQFF; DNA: TGTGCCAGCAGGGAGCTGGGGACCTACAATGAGCAGTTCTTC
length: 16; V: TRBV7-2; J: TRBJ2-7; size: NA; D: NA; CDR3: CASSLGSPGTSYEQYF; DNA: TGTGCCAGCAGCTTAGGGTCCCCGGGTACGTCCTACGAGCAGTACTTC
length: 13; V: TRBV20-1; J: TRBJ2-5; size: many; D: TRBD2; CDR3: CSAYSGGKETQYF; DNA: TGCAGTGCCTACAGCGGGGGAAAAGAGACCCAGTACTTC
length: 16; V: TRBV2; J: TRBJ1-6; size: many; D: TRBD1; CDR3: CASRPGTGGSNSPLHF; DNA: TGTGCCAGCAGGCCGGGGACAGGGGGTTCGAATTCACCCCTCCACTTT
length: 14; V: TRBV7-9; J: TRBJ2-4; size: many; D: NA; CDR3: CASSLAGAKNIQYF; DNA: TGTGCCAGCAGCTTAGCAGGGGCCAAAAACATTCAGTACTTC
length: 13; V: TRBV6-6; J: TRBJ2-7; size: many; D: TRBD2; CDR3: CASSQLAAYEQYF; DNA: TGTGCCAGCAGTCAGCTAGCGGCTTACGAGCAGTACTTC
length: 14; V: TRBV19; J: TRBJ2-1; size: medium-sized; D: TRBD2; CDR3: CASSASGYYNEQFF; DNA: TGTGCCAGTAGCGCTAGCGGGTACTACAATGAGCAGTTCTTC
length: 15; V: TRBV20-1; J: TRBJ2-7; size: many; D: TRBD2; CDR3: CSARIGGRNTYEQYF; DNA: TGCAGTGCTAGGATTGGCGGGAGGAATACCTACGAGCAGTACTTC
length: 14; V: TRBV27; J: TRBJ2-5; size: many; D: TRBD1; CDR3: CASSPWTGEETQYF; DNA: TGTGCCAGCAGTCCCTGGACAGGGGAAGAGACCCAGTACTTC
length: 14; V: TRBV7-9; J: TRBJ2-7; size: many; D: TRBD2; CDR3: CASSSDGLDYEQYF; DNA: TGTGCCAGCAGCTCGGACGGACTAGACTACGAGCAGTACTTC
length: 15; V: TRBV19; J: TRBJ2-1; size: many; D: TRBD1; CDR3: CASTRGTGLINEQFF; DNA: TGTGCCAGTACCCGGGGGACAGGGCTCATCAATGAGCAGTTCTTC
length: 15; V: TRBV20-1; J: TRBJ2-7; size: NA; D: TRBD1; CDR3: CSAPRGGRSTYEQYF; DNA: TGCAGTGCTCCGCGAGGGGGCAGGAGCACCTACGAGCAGTACTTC
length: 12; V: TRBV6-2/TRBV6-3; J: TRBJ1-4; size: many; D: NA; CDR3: CASSRPREKLFF; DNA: TGTGCCAGCAGTCGACCCAGGGAGAAACTGTTTTTT
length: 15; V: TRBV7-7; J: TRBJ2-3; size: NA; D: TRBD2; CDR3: CASSLVAGGPDTQYF; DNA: TGTGCCAGCAGCTTAGTTGCGGGAGGGCCCGATACGCAGTATTTT
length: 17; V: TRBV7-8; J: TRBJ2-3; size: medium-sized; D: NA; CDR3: CASSTGGGQGSTDTQYF; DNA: TGTGCCAGCAGCACTGGGGGCGGTCAAGGTAGCACAGATACGCAGTATTTT
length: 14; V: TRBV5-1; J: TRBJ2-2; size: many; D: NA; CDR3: CASSWGGVPGELFF; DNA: TGCGCCAGCAGCTGGGGGGGCGTCCCCGGGGAGCTGTTTTTT
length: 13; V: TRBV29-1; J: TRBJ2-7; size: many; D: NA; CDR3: CSTAGDRSYEQYF; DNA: TGCAGCACTGCAGGGGACCGCTCCTACGAGCAGTACTTC
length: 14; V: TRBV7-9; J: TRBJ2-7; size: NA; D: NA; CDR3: CASSSMRHGYEQYF; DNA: TGTGCCAGCAGCTCGATGAGACATGGCTACGAGCAGTACTTC
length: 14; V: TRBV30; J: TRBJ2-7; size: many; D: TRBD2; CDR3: CACESLADSYEQYF; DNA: TGTGCCTGTGAATCTCTAGCGGACTCCTACGAGCAGTACTTC
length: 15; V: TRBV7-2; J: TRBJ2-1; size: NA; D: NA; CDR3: CASSLHRAPYNEQFF; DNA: TGTGCCAGCAGCTTACATAGGGCCCCCTACAATGAGCAGTTCTTC
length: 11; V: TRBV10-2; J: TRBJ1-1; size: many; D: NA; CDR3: CASSDNREAFF; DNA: TGCGCCAGCAGTGATAACAGGGAGGCTTTCTTT
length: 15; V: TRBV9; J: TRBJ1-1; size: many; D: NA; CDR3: CASSVDFQPDTEAFF; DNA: TGTGCCAGCAGCGTGGATTTTCAGCCAGACACTGAAGCTTTCTTT
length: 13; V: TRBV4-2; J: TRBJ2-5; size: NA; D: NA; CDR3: CASSLGYQETQYF; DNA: TGTGCCAGCAGCCTGGGCTACCAAGAGACCCAGTACTTC
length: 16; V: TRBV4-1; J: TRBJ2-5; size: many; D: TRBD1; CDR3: CASSRSPGTGEETQYF; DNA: TGCGCCAGCAGCCGAAGCCCAGGGACAGGGGAAGAGACCCAGTACTTC
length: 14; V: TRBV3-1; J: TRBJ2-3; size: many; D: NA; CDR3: CASSGSLSTDTQYF; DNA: TGTGCCAGCAGCGGGAGCCTTAGCACAGATACGCAGTATTTT
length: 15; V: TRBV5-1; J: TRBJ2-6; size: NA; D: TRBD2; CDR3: CASSSGGSGANVLTF; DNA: TGCGCCAGCAGTTCGGGGGGCTCTGGGGCCAACGTCCTGACTTTC
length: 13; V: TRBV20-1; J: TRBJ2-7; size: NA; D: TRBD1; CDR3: CSAGPGTGYEQYF; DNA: TGCAGTGCGGGTCCCGGGACAGGGTACGAGCAGTACTTC
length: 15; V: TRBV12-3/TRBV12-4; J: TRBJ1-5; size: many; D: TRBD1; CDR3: CASSKGTGSNQPQHF; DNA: TGTGCCAGCAGCAAAGGGACAGGCTCCAATCAGCCCCAGCATTTT
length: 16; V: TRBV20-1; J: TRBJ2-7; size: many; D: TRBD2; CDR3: CSAIPGLAGAQYEQYF; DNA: TGCAGTGCCATACCGGGACTAGCGGGAGCTCAATACGAGCAGTACTTC
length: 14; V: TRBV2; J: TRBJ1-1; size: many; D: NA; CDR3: CASSPLGHIAEAFF; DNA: TGTGCCAGCAGCCCCTTGGGCCACATCGCTGAAGCTTTCTTT
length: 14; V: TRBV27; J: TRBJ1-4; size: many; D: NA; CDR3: CASSSWGLDEKLFF; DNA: TGTGCCAGCAGTTCCTGGGGACTAGATGAAAAACTGTTTTTT
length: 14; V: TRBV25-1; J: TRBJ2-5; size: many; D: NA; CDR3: CASTPSGVLGTQYF; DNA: TGTGCCAGCACCCCTTCGGGGGTTCTTGGGACCCAGTACTTC
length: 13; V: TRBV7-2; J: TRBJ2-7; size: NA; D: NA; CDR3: CASGSWTSYEQYF; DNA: TGTGCCAGCGGCTCGTGGACCTCTTACGAGCAGTACTTC
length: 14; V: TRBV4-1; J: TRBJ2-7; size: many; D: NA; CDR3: CASSQESASYEQYF; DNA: TGCGCCAGCAGCCAAGAATCGGCCTCCTACGAGCAGTACTTC
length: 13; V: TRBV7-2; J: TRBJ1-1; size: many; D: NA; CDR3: CASSLAFRAEAFF; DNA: TGTGCCAGCAGCTTAGCGTTTCGGGCTGAAGCTTTCTTT
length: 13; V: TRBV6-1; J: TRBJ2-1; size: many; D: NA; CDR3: CASREGSLNEQFF; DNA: TGTGCCAGCAGGGAGGGCTCGTTAAATGAGCAGTTCTTC
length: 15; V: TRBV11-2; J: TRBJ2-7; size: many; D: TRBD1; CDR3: CASSFYRGYNYEQYF; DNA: TGTGCCAGCAGCTTTTACAGGGGGTACAACTACGAGCAGTACTTC
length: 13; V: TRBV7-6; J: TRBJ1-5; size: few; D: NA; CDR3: CASSLDRVQPQHF; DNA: TGTGCCAGCAGCTTAGACAGGGTTCAGCCCCAGCATTTT
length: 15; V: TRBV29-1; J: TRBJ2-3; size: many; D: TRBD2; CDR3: CFATRGSGRSDTQYF; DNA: TGCTTCGCAACCCGGGGGAGCGGGAGGTCAGATACGCAGTATTTT
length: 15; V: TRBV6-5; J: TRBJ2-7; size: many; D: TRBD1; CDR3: CASSYSGTVTYEQYF; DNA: TGTGCCAGCAGTTACTCGGGGACAGTTACCTACGAGCAGTACTTC
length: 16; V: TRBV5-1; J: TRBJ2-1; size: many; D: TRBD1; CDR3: CASQSQGTGRYNEQFF; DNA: TGCGCCAGCCAATCTCAGGGGACAGGGAGATACAATGAGCAGTTCTTC
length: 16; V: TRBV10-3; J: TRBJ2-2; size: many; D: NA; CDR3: CAISPTGRSETGELFF; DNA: TGTGCCATCAGCCCTACGGGAAGATCTGAGACCGGGGAGCTGTTTTTT